This TCR beta chain was recovered during a study of cytomegalovirus exposure and HLA in healthy donors. Across the whole study: Unique TCR beta sequences numbering 95 million to 130 million came from roughly 180 million T cells in an earlier analysis. Study conclusions and caveats: TCR beta sequences reportedly predicted the HLA-A and HLA-B alleles of most subjects accurately. High sensitivity and specificity were reportedly achieved when the classifier diagnosed cytomegalovirus status.

Researchers ran the PCR with 60 Vbeta and 13 Jbeta primers. Original handling: An analysis that came later counted roughly 80 million unique TCR beta chains, approximately 10 million shared. Clones were read by immunoSEQ multiplex PCR, and TCRdb kept only the in-frame ones, dropping some. The V and J calls and clone size come from that table; D and trimming were worked out from the DNA. The table includes some 190,000 clones, 85% to 90% detected once. Germline V gene data show CDR1 as SNHLY and CDR2 as FYNNEI. The CDR3 covers 13 residues. V shed 6 bases, J shed 14 bases, and the junction held 9 bases outside the gene matches. About this clone itself: Its cognate antigen is unknown.

The sequenced material came from PBMCs. The clonotype was recovered from a woman younger than 30 in good health and CMV-seronegative. The chain links TRBV2 to TRBJ1-4; 10 nucleotides agree with TRBD1. CDR3 residues: CASRPGTGVLLFF. In nucleotides, the CDR3 is TGTGCCAGCAGACCCGGGACAGGGGTTCTGCTGTTTTTT.